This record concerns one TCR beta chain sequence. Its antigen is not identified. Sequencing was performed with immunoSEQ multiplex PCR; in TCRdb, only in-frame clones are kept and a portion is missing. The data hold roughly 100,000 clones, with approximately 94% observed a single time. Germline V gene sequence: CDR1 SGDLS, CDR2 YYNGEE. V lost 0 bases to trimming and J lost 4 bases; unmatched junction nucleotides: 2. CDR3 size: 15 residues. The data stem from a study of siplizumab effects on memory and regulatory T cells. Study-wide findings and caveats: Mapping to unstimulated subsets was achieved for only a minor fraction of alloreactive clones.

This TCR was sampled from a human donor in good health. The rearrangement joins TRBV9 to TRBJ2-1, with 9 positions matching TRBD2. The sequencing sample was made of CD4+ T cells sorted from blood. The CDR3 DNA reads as TGTGCCAGCAGCGTAGGTAGCGGGGGTTACAATGAGCAGTTCTTC. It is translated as CASSVGSGGYNEQFF.